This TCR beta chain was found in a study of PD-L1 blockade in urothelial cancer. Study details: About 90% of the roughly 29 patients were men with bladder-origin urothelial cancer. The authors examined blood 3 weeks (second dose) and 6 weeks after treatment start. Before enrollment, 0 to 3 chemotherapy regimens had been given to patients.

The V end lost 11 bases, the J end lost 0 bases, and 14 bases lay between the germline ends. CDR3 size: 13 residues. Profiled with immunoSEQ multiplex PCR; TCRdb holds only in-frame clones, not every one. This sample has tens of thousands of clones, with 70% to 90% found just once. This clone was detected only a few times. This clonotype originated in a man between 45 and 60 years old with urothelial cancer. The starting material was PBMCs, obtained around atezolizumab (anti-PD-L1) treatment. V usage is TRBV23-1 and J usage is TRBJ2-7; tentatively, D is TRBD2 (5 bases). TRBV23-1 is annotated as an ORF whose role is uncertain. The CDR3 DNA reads TGCGCCTGCGACCAGCGGAGCTCCTACGAGCAGTACTTC. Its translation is CACDQRSSYEQYF.